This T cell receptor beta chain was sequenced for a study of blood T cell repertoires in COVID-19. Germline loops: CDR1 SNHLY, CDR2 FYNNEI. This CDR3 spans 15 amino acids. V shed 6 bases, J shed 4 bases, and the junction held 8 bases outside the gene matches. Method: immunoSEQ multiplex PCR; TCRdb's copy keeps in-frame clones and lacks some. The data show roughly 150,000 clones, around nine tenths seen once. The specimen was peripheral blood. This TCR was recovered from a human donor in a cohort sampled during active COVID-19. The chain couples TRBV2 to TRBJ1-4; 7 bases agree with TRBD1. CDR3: CASRASGQNNEKLFF. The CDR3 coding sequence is TGTGCCAGCAGAGCCTCGGGACAGAATAATGAAAAACTGTTTTTT.